The 25 T cell receptor beta chains listed next were all sequenced from one sample in a study of blood T cell repertoires in COVID-19 (dated by TCRdb to 2018 to 2021). Library preparation was by the immunoSEQ multiplex PCR assay. TCRdb obtained this table from immuneACCESS and retained in-frame rearrangements with V and J assigned. These tables miss some clones; where compared with another copy, unresolved V genes account for less than half of the shortfall, and the remainder is unexplained. In all, the sample holds about 210,000 clones, and 80% to 85% of those were seen once. 8.5% to 10% of the sample lies in the top ten. The source material was PBMCs or T cells enriched from blood (not recorded which). The receptors originated from a woman aged 45 to 65 with acute COVID-19.

The chain joins TRBV9 to TRBJ2-2; D gene uncertain. Trimming took 1 base from V and 0 from J, leaving 10 bases between them. In germline, CDR1 is SGDLS, CDR2 YYNGEE. The CDR3 covers 16 residues. In nucleotides, the CDR3 is TGTGCCAGCAGCGTATTAACTGGTTCGAACACCGGGGAGCTGTTTTTT. Its translation is CASSVLTGSNTGELFF. The full variable domain, completed using reference TRBV9 and TRBJ2-2, is DSGVTQTPKHLITATGQRVTLRCSPRSGDLSVYWYQQSLDQGLQFLIQYYNGEERAKGNILERFSAQQFPDLHSELNLSSLELGDSALYFCASSVLTGSNTGELFFGEGSRLTVL.

The CDR3 DNA reads as TGTGCCAGCAGCTTAGCGTCAGGGAACACTGAAGCTTTCTTT. This codes for CASSLASGNTEAFF. The V and J genes are TRBV7-2 and TRBJ1-1, with D uncertain. Per the germline V gene, CDR1 is SGHTA and CDR2 is FQGNSA. The CDR3 length is 14 residues. V lost 0 bases to trimming and J lost 1 base, with 6 bases between them.

This sequence joins TRBV14 and TRBJ1-3, with a possible D match to TRBD1 (6 bases). V lost 1 base and J 10 bases, leaving 14 bases between the germline ends. Germline CDR1 is SGHDN and CDR2 is FVKESK. The CDR3 is made up of 14 amino acids. The CDR3 protein is CASSQGTARETIYF. DNA for the CDR3: TGTGCCAGCAGCCAAGGGACAGCACGAGAGACCATATATTTT.

This clone appeared a few times. The V and J genes are TRBV4-3 and TRBJ2-6; D is possibly TRBD1 (5 bases). CDR3 length equals 16 residues. The germline gives CDR1 LGHNA, CDR2 YSLEER. V was clipped by 3 bases and J by 2 bases, with 11 bases between them. The CDR3 loop reads CASSHEATAGANVLTF. In nucleotides, the CDR3 is TGCGCCAGCAGCCATGAGGCGACAGCTGGGGCCAACGTCCTGACTTTC.

This clone was seen more than once but under ten times. This sequence joins TRBV5-4 and TRBJ1-2, with a tentative D call TRBD1 (5 bases). In germline, CDR1 is SGHNT, CDR2 YYREEE (reference sequence). This CDR3 comprises 13 residues. Trimming cost V 3 bases and J 0 bases, with 6 bases left between them. CDR3 in amino acids: CASSSTANYGYTF. In DNA, the CDR3 is TGTGCCAGCAGCTCGACAGCTAACTATGGCTACACCTTC.

The gene calls are TRBV6-1 and TRBJ2-7; perhaps TRBD2 as D (5 bases). The CDR3 extends over 13 amino acids. From germline, CDR1 is MNHNS and CDR2 SASEGT. V lost 3 bases to trimming and J lost 3 bases, with 9 bases between them. CDR3 DNA: TGTGCCAGCAGTGAGGGTCGGGACTACGAGCAGTACTTC. It specifies CASSEGRDYEQYF.

The chain's CDR3 is CASSWWTGTVRDEQFF. CDR3 coding DNA: TGTGCCAGCAGCTGGTGGACCGGGACAGTAAGGGATGAGCAGTTCTTC. The rearrangement joins TRBV5-4 to TRBJ2-1, with 7 bases fitting TRBD1. V shed 3 bases and J 8 bases; nucleotides not matched to a gene: 14. CDR1 is SGHNT, CDR2 YYREEE, per germline (reference sequence). There are 16 residues in the CDR3.

The chain is built from TRBV7-2 and TRBJ2-7; D may be TRBD2 (6 bases). The V end lost 3 bases, the J end lost 6 bases, and 9 bases lay between the germline ends. This CDR3 has 12 amino acids. Germline assignment: CDR1 SGHTA and CDR2 FQGNSA. CDR3 amino acids: CASSFTGVEQYF. CDR3 nucleotide sequence: TGTGCCAGCAGCTTTACGGGGGTCGAGCAGTACTTC.

The CDR3 region has the DNA TGTGCCATCAGTGAGAGGGACAGGTTAACCTACAATGAGCAGTTCTTC. Its protein product is CAISERDRLTYNEQFF. The chain combines TRBV10-3 with TRBJ2-1; 8 nucleotides match TRBD1. The germline V gene encodes CDR1 ENHRY and CDR2 SYGVKD. There are 16 residues in the CDR3. With 2 bases clipped from V and 2 bases from J, the junction kept 5 bases outside the gene matches.

The J gene is TRBJ2-7, the V gene TRBV7-9; 8 bases map to TRBD2. Germline CDR1 and CDR2: SEHNR and FQNEAQ (reference sequence). CDR3 length: 16 amino acids. Trimming removed 5 bases from V and 5 bases from J; junction bases left unmatched: 14. The CDR3 DNA is TGTGCCAGCAGCACAACTAGCGGACCCGGGAACCACGAGCAGTACTTC. This translates into CASSTTSGPGNHEQYF. Full variable domain (missing parts from reference TRBV7-9 and TRBJ2-7): DTGVSQNPRHKITKRGQNVTFRCDPISEHNRLYWYRQTLGQGPEFLTYFQNEAQLEKSRLLSDRFSAERPKGSFSTLEIQRTEQGDSAMYLCASSTTSGPGNHEQYFGPGTRLTVT.

This clone was counted only a few times. V and J are TRBV3-1 (or the pseudogene TRBV3-2) and TRBJ2-3, with TRBD2 matching over 7 bases. J lost 10 bases, V lost 1 base, and 2 bases had no gene match. The CDR3 extends over 12 amino acids. Germline V gene data show CDR1 as LGHDT and CDR2 as YNNKEL (reference sequence). This CDR3 is CASSQGGGAQYF. The CDR3, as DNA: TGTGCCAGCAGCCAAGGGGGAGGGGCGCAGTATTTT.

The chain links TRBV15 to TRBJ1-2; maybe TRBD1 (6 bases). CDR1 and CDR2 from the germline V gene are LNHNV and YYDKDF (reference sequence). CDR3 size: 18 residues. Trimming shortened V by 0 bases and J by 2 bases, and 19 bases separated the two germline ends. The CDR3 DNA follows: TGTGCCACCAGCAGAGATTGGCTCAGGGGAACGGGAAACTATGGCTACACCTTC. This translates into CATSRDWLRGTGNYGYTF.

The rearrangement joins TRBV9 to TRBJ1-3; a possible D gene is TRBD1 (5 bases). This CDR3 is 15 amino acids long. Per the germline V gene, CDR1 is SGDLS and CDR2 is YYNGEE. V was cut by 4 bases and J by 0 bases, with 11 bases left in between. The CDR3 loop reads CASSPRGSSGNTIYF. The CDR3 nucleotides are TGTGCCAGCAGCCCCCGGGGGAGCTCTGGAAACACCATATATTTT.

The V gene is TRBV29-1, the J gene TRBJ1-6; maybe TRBD1 (5 bases). V was cut by 4 bases and J by 5 bases, with 9 bases left in between. This CDR3 comprises 13 residues. Germline CDR1 is SQVTM and CDR2 is ANQGSEA. CDR3: CSVGQTNNSPLHF. The CDR3 DNA is TGCAGCGTTGGACAGACAAATAATTCACCCCTCCACTTT.

This clone was seen a handful of times. The V gene is TRBV11-1, the J gene TRBJ2-3; 7 bases fit TRBD1. Germline V gives CDR1 SGHAT, CDR2 FQDESV (reference sequence). The CDR3 has 16 residues. Trimming removed 5 bases from V and 2 bases from J; junction bases left unmatched: 10. The CDR3 region is CASSPRQGMTTDTQYF. CDR3 DNA sequence: TGTGCCAGCAGCCCAAGACAGGGCATGACCACAGATACGCAGTATTTT.

The V gene is TRBV28, the J gene TRBJ1-4; D perhaps matches TRBD1 (5 bases). This CDR3 is built from 15 residues. Germline V lookup: CDR1 MDHEN, CDR2 SYDVKM. V lost 4 bases, J lost 8 bases, and 17 bases lay in between. The chain's CDR3 is CASSSIHLRGEKLFF. The CDR3 DNA reads TGTGCCAGCAGTTCCATACACCTCCGGGGGGAAAAACTGTTTTTT.

The chain joins TRBV10-3 to TRBJ1-5; TRBD1 matches 7 bases. V lost 11 bases to trimming and J lost 3 bases; unmatched junction nucleotides: 10. CDR1 ENHRY and CDR2 SYGVKD come from the germline V gene. The CDR3 is 14 residues long. The CDR3 here is CAAGTEFHNQPQHF. Here the CDR3 DNA reads TGTGCCGCCGGGACAGAATTCCACAATCAGCCCCAGCATTTT.

This clone appeared a single time. V is TRBV23-1 and J is TRBJ2-7, with 8 nucleotides matching TRBD1. TRBV23-1 is reported as an ORF; its role is uncertain. The junction had 17 bases not matched to a gene; V was cut back by 4 bases and J by 0 bases. This CDR3 is built from 19 residues. The CDR3 sequence is CASSPPPDTTGGISYEQYF. In nucleotides, the CDR3 is TGCGCCAGCAGTCCACCTCCCGACACTACAGGGGGAATCTCCTACGAGCAGTACTTC.

The chain carries TRBV19 and TRBJ2-7; the match to TRBD1 covers 9 bases. The CDR3 covers 12 residues. CDR1 LNHDA and CDR2 SQIVND come from the germline V gene (reference sequence). The junction had 6 bases not matched to a gene; V was cut back by 9 bases and J by 6 bases. The CDR3: CASRDRDFEQYF. DNA of the CDR3: TGTGCCAGCCGGGACAGGGACTTCGAGCAGTACTTC.

The chain has TRBV7-2 and TRBJ2-1; D is perhaps TRBD2 (6 bases). The CDR3 has 15 amino acids. Germline values: CDR1 SGHTA, CDR2 FQGNSA. Trimming removed 5 bases at V and 9 bases at J, with 20 bases between. For the CDR3, the DNA is TGTGCCAGCAGCCCAAGCCACGCGGGGCAGCCTGAGCAGTTCTTC. As protein: CASSPSHAGQPEQFF.

The CDR3 region has the DNA TGTGCCAGCCGAGGGGGCGGTACAGATACGCAGTATTTT. Its translation is CASRGGGTDTQYF. The V gene is TRBV7-2, the J gene TRBJ2-3; TRBD1 matches 7 bases. There are 13 residues in the CDR3. Germline CDR1 is SGHTA and CDR2 is FQGNSA. After removal of 8 bases from V and 3 bases from J, the junction contained 5 bases not matched to a gene. Based on the CDR3 plus reference TRBV7-2 and TRBJ2-3, the full variable domain is GAGVSQSPSNKVTEKGKDVELRCDPISGHTALYWYRQSLGQGLEFLIYFQGNSAPDKSGLPSDRFSAERTGGSVSTLTIQRTQQEDSAVYLCASRGGGTDTQYFGPGTRLTVL.

The chain carries TRBV18 and TRBJ1-2, with D maybe TRBD1 (6 bases). The CDR3 is 16 amino acids. The germline CDR1 and CDR2 sequences are KGHSH and LQKENI. V was clipped by 2 bases and J by 1 base, with 14 bases between them. The CDR3: CASSPSYNRVNYGYTF. Written as DNA, the CDR3 is TGTGCCAGCTCACCATCATATAACAGGGTTAACTATGGCTACACCTTC.

The V call is TRBV2, the J call TRBJ1-1; 7 bases align to TRBD1. With V trimmed by 5 bases and J by 5 bases, 8 bases remained unmatched. CDR1 and CDR2 (germline): SNHLY, FYNNEI. The CDR3 spans 14 residues. CDR3 in amino acids: CASSTTGWVTEAFF. CDR3 bases: TGTGCCAGCAGTACGACAGGGTGGGTTACTGAAGCTTTCTTT.

The chain employs TRBV7-2 and TRBJ2-7; 7 bases fit TRBD2. J was trimmed by 5 bases and V by 0 bases; bases with no gene match: 7. In germline, CDR1 is SGHTA, CDR2 FQGNSA. This CDR3 contains 15 residues. DNA of the CDR3: TGTGCCAGCAGCTTAGCGGGAGGGAGGCAGCACGAGCAGTACTTC. As protein: CASSLAGGRQHEQYF.

In its sample, this clone was seen a few times. This rearrangement joins TRBV25-1 to TRBJ2-3, with 8 bases matching TRBD2. The V gene end was trimmed by 3 bases and the J gene end by 2 bases; junction bases not matched to a gene: 7. The CDR3 has 16 amino acids. Germline V CDR1 and CDR2: MGHDK, SYGVNS. CDR3 residues: CASSDWTSRSTDTQYF. Here the CDR3 DNA reads TGTGCCAGCAGTGACTGGACTAGCCGGTCCACAGATACGCAGTATTTT.